Listed below are T cell receptor beta chains from one sample, sequenced in a study of cytomegalovirus exposure and HLA in healthy donors. The repertoire was sequenced with immunoSEQ multiplex PCR; TCRdb's copy has only in-frame clones and lacks some. The sample records roughly 100,000 clones, about 86% being singletons. Sequencing was performed on PBMCs. The receptors originated from a woman between 18 and 29 years old in good health and CMV-seropositive. The CDR3 runs from the conserved cysteine through the conserved F or W. D genes are given only for firm matches. Size tells how often a clone was seen (once, few, many) or the class of an expanded clone, and some rows leave it out.

TRBV10-3	few	NA	TRBJ2-3	CAISKSGAADTQYF	TGTGCCATCAGCAAGAGTGGGGCGGCAGATACGCAGTATTTT
TRBV11-3	NA	TRBD2	TRBJ2-5	CASSLELAGPVGQETQYF	TGTGCCAGCAGCTTAGAACTAGCGGGGCCTGTGGGACAAGAGACCCAGTACTTC
TRBV27	NA	NA	TRBJ2-1	CASSVQVGEQFF	TGTGCCAGCAGTGTACAGGTAGGGGAGCAGTTCTTC
TRBV28	NA	TRBD2	TRBJ2-3	CASAGGPSVTQYF	TGTGCCAGCGCGGGGGGGCCGTCTGTTACGCAGTATTTT
TRBV7-9	NA	TRBD2	TRBJ2-7	CASSSSGSVYEQYF	TGTGCCAGCAGCTCTAGCGGGAGTGTATACGAGCAGTACTTC
TRBV11-1	NA	NA	TRBJ2-7	CASSPKGLRTYEQYF	TGTGCCAGCAGCCCGAAGGGACTGCGGACCTACGAGCAGTACTTC
TRBV30	NA	TRBD2	TRBJ2-5	CAWSAGTSGGSGTQYF	TGTGCCTGGAGTGCGGGGACTAGCGGGGGGAGTGGGACCCAGTACTTC
TRBV11-3	NA	NA	TRBJ2-1	CASSSPARRLEQFF	TGTGCCAGCAGCTCCCCCGCCAGGAGGCTTGAGCAGTTCTTC
TRBV6-1	NA	NA	TRBJ2-3	CASRLAVGSDTQYF	TGTGCCAGCAGATTAGCGGTGGGATCAGATACGCAGTATTTT
TRBV6-1	NA	NA	TRBJ2-7	CASSERGGGTVYEQYF	TGTGCCAGCAGTGAACGGGGAGGGGGGACGGTGTACGAGCAGTACTTC
TRBV20-1	NA	TRBD2	TRBJ2-5	CSGRGGETQYF	TGCAGTGGACGGGGGGGAGAGACCCAGTACTTC
TRBV4-1	NA	TRBD2	TRBJ2-7	CASSHTSGSVSYEQYF	TGCGCCAGCAGCCACACTAGCGGGAGCGTCTCCTACGAGCAGTACTTC
TRBV5-1	NA	NA	TRBJ1-1	CASSAGRQGVNTEAFF	TGCGCCAGCAGCGCGGGACGCCAAGGCGTGAACACTGAAGCTTTCTTT
TRBV2	NA	NA	TRBJ2-2	CASSEGGRGETGELFF	TGTGCCAGCAGTGAAGGGGGCAGGGGGGAGACCGGGGAGCTGTTTTTT
TRBV28	NA	NA	TRBJ2-2	CASSPGSGELFF	TGTGCCAGCAGTCCCGGGTCCGGGGAGCTGTTTTTT
TRBV7-8	NA	TRBD2	TRBJ2-1	CASSHGVSGRRYNEQFF	TGTGCCAGCAGCCACGGAGTTAGCGGGAGGAGATACAATGAGCAGTTCTTC
TRBV4-1	once	NA	TRBJ2-2	CASSPNPPAGELFF	TGCGCCAGCAGCCCCAACCCCCCGGCCGGGGAGCTGTTTTTT
TRBV28	NA	TRBD1	TRBJ1-2	CATEQGYGYTF	TGTGCCACCGAACAGGGGTATGGCTACACCTTC
TRBV12-5	NA	TRBD1	TRBJ2-5	CASGLGQGETQYF	TGTGCTAGTGGTTTAGGACAGGGAGAGACCCAGTACTTC
TRBV27	once	NA	TRBJ2-7	CASSLGGTDEQYF	TGTGCCAGCAGTTTGGGGGGAACCGACGAGCAGTACTTC
TRBV28	NA	TRBD1	TRBJ2-3	CASSPAGQGETDTQYF	TGTGCCAGCAGTCCGGCGGGACAGGGGGAAACAGATACGCAGTATTTT
TRBV9	NA	TRBD1	TRBJ1-2	CASSSSARSQGDGYTF	TGTGCCAGCAGCTCTTCAGCTCGGTCACAGGGGGATGGCTACACCTTC
TRBV10-1	NA	NA	TRBJ1-4	CASSRATNEKLFF	TGCGCCAGCAGCCGTGCAACTAATGAAAAACTGTTTTTT
TRBV18	NA	TRBD1	TRBJ1-2	CASSPIETGQPRSYGYTF	TGTGCCAGCTCACCTATCGAGACGGGACAGCCGAGGAGCTATGGCTACACCTTC
TRBV9	NA	NA	TRBJ1-6	CASSTNRAGNSPLHF	TGTGCCAGCAGTACTAACAGGGCCGGTAATTCACCCCTCCACTTT
TRBV5-1	NA	NA	TRBJ1-1	CASSLGLRGRDTEAFF	TGCGCCAGCAGCTTGGGGCTAAGAGGTCGGGACACTGAAGCTTTCTTT
TRBV19	NA	NA	TRBJ1-4	CATSLGGGHEKLFF	TGTGCCACCTCCCTCGGGGGAGGGCATGAAAAACTGTTTTTT
TRBV11-3	NA	NA	TRBJ2-1	CASSLSSLVPYNEQFF	TGTGCCAGCAGCTTATCGAGCCTTGTTCCCTACAATGAGCAGTTCTTC
TRBV4-1	NA	TRBD1	TRBJ1-2	CASSPRSTGEVYGYTF	TGCGCCAGCAGCCCGAGGAGTACAGGGGAAGTCTATGGCTACACCTTC
TRBV25-1	NA	TRBD1	TRBJ2-3	CASSEWSQGASDTQYF	TGTGCCAGCAGTGAGTGGTCGCAGGGGGCTTCAGATACGCAGTATTTT
TRBV7-9	NA	NA	TRBJ1-6	CASSLTSGLLNSPLHF	TGTGCCAGCAGCTTAACCTCGGGACTGTTGAATTCACCCCTCCACTTT
TRBV5-6	NA	NA	TRBJ2-7	CASSLRQGNGEQYF	TGTGCCAGCAGCTTGCGGCAGGGTAATGGCGAGCAGTACTTC
TRBV10-3	once	NA	TRBJ2-5	CAISQSEQETQYF	TGTGCCATCTCCCAATCAGAACAAGAGACCCAGTACTTC
TRBV5-1	NA	NA	TRBJ2-3	CASKLDSLTDTQYF	TGCGCCAGCAAACTCGACAGCCTCACAGATACGCAGTATTTT
TRBV2	NA	NA	TRBJ2-5	CARLREKGETQYF	TGTGCCAGACTACGGGAGAAGGGAGAGACCCAGTACTTC
TRBV5-1	few	TRBD1	TRBJ1-6	CASSLQHRGNSPLHF	TGCGCCAGCAGCTTACAACACAGGGGAAATTCACCCCTCCACTTT
TRBV9	NA	NA	TRBJ1-6	CASSVEAGASSPLHF	TGTGCCAGCAGCGTAGAAGCGGGGGCAAGTTCACCCCTCCACTTT
TRBV11-1	NA	TRBD1	TRBJ2-2	CASRTGPGNGELFF	TGTGCCAGCCGGACAGGCCCTGGGAACGGGGAGCTGTTTTTT
TRBV28	NA	NA	TRBJ1-6	CASSLKSSPLHF	TGTGCCAGCAGTTTAAAGAGTTCACCCCTCCACTTT
TRBV10-3	NA	NA	TRBJ1-1	CAISEGRTPEAFF	TGTGCCATCAGTGAGGGTAGGACACCCGAAGCTTTCTTT
TRBV4-1	NA	NA	TRBJ2-7	CASSQDRAAGTPYEQYF	TGCGCCAGCAGCCAAGATCGGGCTGCGGGGACTCCCTACGAGCAGTACTTC
TRBV29-1	NA	NA	TRBJ2-7	CSENRVDHEQYF	TGCAGCGAAAACAGGGTGGACCACGAGCAGTACTTC
TRBV18	NA	NA	TRBJ1-3	CASSPIRTLADSGNTIYF	TGTGCCAGCTCACCGATAAGGACACTGGCAGACTCTGGAAACACCATATATTTT
TRBV5-1	NA	NA	TRBJ2-5	CASSLGTTQETQYF	TGCGCCAGCAGCTTGGGGACTACACAAGAGACCCAGTACTTC
TRBV28	NA	NA	TRBJ2-7	CASSLQGRLSYEQYF	TGTGCCAGCAGTTTACAGGGGCGCCTTTCCTACGAGCAGTACTTC
TRBV20-1	NA	NA	TRBJ2-1	CSARRLNEQFF	TGCAGCGCTAGGCGGTTGAATGAGCAGTTCTTC
TRBV10-3	NA	NA	TRBJ2-2	CAIRDKNTGELFF	TGTGCCATCAGGGACAAAAACACCGGGGAGCTGTTTTTT
TRBV11-2	NA	NA	TRBJ1-1	CASSLEGGVAEAFF	TGTGCCAGCAGCTTAGAGGGGGGGGTGGCTGAAGCTTTCTTT
TRBV29-1	once	TRBD1	TRBJ1-1	CSVPGQGAGTEAFF	TGCAGCGTACCGGGACAGGGGGCCGGCACTGAAGCTTTCTTT
TRBV6-5	few	NA	TRBJ2-7	CASSSTTSYEQYF	TGTGCCAGCAGCTCGACTACCTCCTACGAGCAGTACTTC
TRBV5-6	NA	NA	TRBJ2-1	CASSLRSSYHNEQFF	TGTGCCAGCAGCTTGAGGTCTAGTTACCACAATGAGCAGTTCTTC
TRBV5-4	few	TRBD1	TRBJ1-1	CASSLGGTGGLEAFF	TGTGCCAGCAGCTTGGGAGGGACAGGGGGACTTGAAGCTTTCTTT
TRBV6-1	NA	TRBD1	TRBJ1-2	CASSEAGTAVYGYTF	TGTGCCAGCAGTGAAGCGGGGACAGCAGTCTATGGCTACACCTTC
TRBV2	NA	NA	TRBJ2-7	CASRPNSYEQYF	TGTGCCAGCAGACCTAATTCCTACGAGCAGTACTTC
TRBV19	NA	NA	TRBJ2-7	CASRIRSGHEQYF	TGTGCCAGTAGAATCAGGTCTGGCCACGAGCAGTACTTC
TRBV5-1	once	NA	TRBJ1-5	CASSLEGTRGQPQHF	TGCGCCAGCAGCTTGGAAGGAACCAGGGGTCAGCCCCAGCATTTT
TRBV2	NA	NA	TRBJ1-5	CASSVLAEGNQPQHF	TGTGCCAGCAGTGTACTCGCGGAGGGAAATCAGCCCCAGCATTTT
TRBV9	few	TRBD2	TRBJ2-3	CASSVEGTRGGADTQYF	TGTGCCAGCAGCGTAGAGGGTACGCGGGGGGGCGCAGATACGCAGTATTTT
TRBV25-1	NA	NA	TRBJ2-7	CASSELGQSYEQYF	TGTGCCAGCAGTGAATTGGGCCAATCCTACGAGCAGTACTTC